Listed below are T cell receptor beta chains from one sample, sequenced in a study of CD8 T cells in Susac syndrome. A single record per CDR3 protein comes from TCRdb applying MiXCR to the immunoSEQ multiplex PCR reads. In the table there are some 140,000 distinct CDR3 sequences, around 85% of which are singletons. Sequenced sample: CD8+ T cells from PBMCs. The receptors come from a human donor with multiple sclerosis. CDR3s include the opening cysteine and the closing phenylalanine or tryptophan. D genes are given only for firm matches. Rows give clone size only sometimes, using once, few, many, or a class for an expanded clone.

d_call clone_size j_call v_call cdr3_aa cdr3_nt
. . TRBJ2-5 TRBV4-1 CASSQTGVEETQYF TGCGCCAGCAGCCAAACTGGGGTAGAAGAGACCCAGTACTTC
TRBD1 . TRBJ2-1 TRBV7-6 CASSLRQGNRDEQFF TGTGCCAGCAGCTTAAGACAGGGAAACAGAGATGAGCAGTTCTTC
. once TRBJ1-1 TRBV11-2 CASSSIQGWGLEAFF TGTGCCAGCAGCTCGATACAGGGATGGGGTCTGGAAGCTTTCTTT
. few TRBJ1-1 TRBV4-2 CASSRDTEAFF TGTGCCAGCAGCCGGGACACTGAAGCTTTCTTT
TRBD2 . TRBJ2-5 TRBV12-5 CASGPRTSGSQETQYF TGTGCTAGTGGTCCCAGGACTAGCGGGAGCCAAGAGACCCAGTACTTC
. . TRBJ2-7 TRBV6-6 CASSYSNYLATEQYF TGTGCCAGCAGTTACTCGAACTACCTCGCGACCGAGCAGTACTTC
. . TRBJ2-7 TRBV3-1 CASSPRDPFEQYF TGTGCCAGCAGCCCCCGGGACCCCTTCGAGCAGTACTTC
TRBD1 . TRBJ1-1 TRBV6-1 CASSFPWTGDEAFF TGTGCCAGCAGTTTTCCTTGGACAGGGGATGAAGCTTTCTTT
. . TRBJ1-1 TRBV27 CASSPSSGGPEAFF TGTGCCAGCAGTCCCTCCTCGGGGGGCCCTGAAGCTTTCTTT
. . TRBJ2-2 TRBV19 CASSYSGQPGELFF TGTGCCAGTAGTTACTCGGGACAACCCGGGGAGCTGTTTTTT
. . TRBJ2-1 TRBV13 CASSLRDYNEQFF TGTGCCAGCAGCTTAAGGGACTACAATGAGCAGTTCTTC